A selection of T cell receptor beta chains follows, all from one sample in a study of Ad26.COV2.S vaccination and SARS-CoV-2 variants. The method was immunoSEQ multiplex PCR; TCRdb's version includes in-frame clones alone and lacks a portion of them. The repertoire has roughly 460,000 clones, approximately 90% of them found once; the top ten carry around 1.8%. This material consisted of peripheral blood, taken in a trial of Ad26.COV2.S vaccine versus placebo. The source of these receptors is a person aged 18 to 59 who received the Ad26.COV2.S COVID-19 vaccine or a placebo. Both conserved end residues are part of each CDR3. A D gene is named only where the DNA matches it firmly. Clone size appears in some rows only: once, few, many, or a class for an expanded clone.

cdr3_length	clone_size	v_call	d_call	j_call	cdr3_nt	cdr3_aa
14	once	TRBV29-1	.	TRBJ2-3	TGCAGCGTTGTCACAGGGTCGGGCACAGATACGCAGTATTTT	CSVVTGSGTDTQYF
13	.	TRBV29-1	.	TRBJ1-4	TGCAGCGTTGATCGTCAGGGTGGCGAAAAACTGTTTTTT	CSVDRQGGEKLFF
16	.	TRBV5-1	TRBD2	TRBJ2-3	TGCGCCAGCAGCGCAGGGACTAGCGGTGGCACAGATACGCAGTATTTT	CASSAGTSGGTDTQYF
15	.	TRBV28	TRBD1	TRBJ2-7	TGTGCCAGCACCGTCCGGGGGACAGGGAGCTACGAGCAGTACTTC	CASTVRGTGSYEQYF
15	.	TRBV4-3	.	TRBJ1-1	TGCGCCAGCAGCCAAGGCCGGACGGTGAACACTGAAGCTTTCTTT	CASSQGRTVNTEAFF
15	.	TRBV18	.	TRBJ2-7	TGTGCCAGCTCACCACCAAGCAGGGAACCCTACGAGCAGTACTTC	CASSPPSREPYEQYF
12	once	TRBV5-1	.	TRBJ2-1	TGCGCCAGCAGCTTGGGAAGAATTGAGCAGTTCTTC	CASSLGRIEQFF
15	.	TRBV18	.	TRBJ1-6	TGTGCCAGCTCACCAGGCGCGGGGGTGAATTCACCCCTCCACTTT	CASSPGAGVNSPLHF
11	once	TRBV7-9	.	TRBJ2-5	TGTGCCAGCAGCTCGGGGGAGACCCAGTACTTC	CASSSGETQYF
14	.	TRBV7-9	.	TRBJ2-5	TGTGCCAGCAGCTTATGGGGGCCCCAGGAGACCCAGTACTTC	CASSLWGPQETQYF
16	.	TRBV4-1	TRBD1	TRBJ1-2	TGCGCCAGCAGCCAAGTCGGGACAGGGGGCAACTATGGCTACACCTTC	CASSQVGTGGNYGYTF
14	.	TRBV19	TRBD2	TRBJ2-7	TGTGCCAGTATGTCCGCCGGGGGGGGGTACGAGCAGTACTTC	CASMSAGGGYEQYF
16	.	TRBV5-1	TRBD1	TRBJ1-4	TGCGCCAGCAGCGGAGGACAGGGGGCGACTAATGAAAAACTGTTTTTT	CASSGGQGATNEKLFF
19	.	TRBV4-1	TRBD1	TRBJ1-1	TGCGCCAGCAGCCAAGGCCGACAGGGACTCACTGTTTCAAACACTGAAGCTTTCTTT	CASSQGRQGLTVSNTEAFF
15	once	TRBV19	.	TRBJ1-5	TGTGCCAGTAGTAAGGAAGTGGGGGCGTATCAGCCCCAGCATTTT	CASSKEVGAYQPQHF
15	.	TRBV9	TRBD2	TRBJ2-1	TGTGCCAGCAGCGTAGCACTAGCGGGAGGCGATGAGCAGTTCTTC	CASSVALAGGDEQFF
16	.	TRBV2	.	TRBJ2-3	TGTGCCAGCAGTGAAGGGACGTATCTTAGCACAGATACGCAGTATTTT	CASSEGTYLSTDTQYF
18	.	TRBV7-9	TRBD1	TRBJ1-6	TGTGCCAGCAGCTTAGACTCAGAACCGGGACAGGACAATTCACCCCTCCACTTT	CASSLDSEPGQDNSPLHF
8	.	TRBV2	.	TRBJ1-2	TGTGCCATCACGCGCTACACCTTC	CAITRYTF
9	.	TRBV7-3	.	TRBJ1-2	TGTGCCAGCACCCATGGCTACACCTTC	CASTHGYTF
15	.	TRBV4-1	TRBD1	TRBJ1-5	TGCGCCAGCAGCTACTCCGGGACAGTGAGTGAGCCCCAGCATTTT	CASSYSGTVSEPQHF
14	.	TRBV12-5	.	TRBJ2-5	TGTGCTAGTGGTTTGGGGACAGTCCAAGAGACCCAGTACTTC	CASGLGTVQETQYF
17	.	TRBV7-2	TRBD2	TRBJ2-3	TGTGCCAGCAGCTTGAATAGCGGGGGGAAACGTACAGATACGCAGTATTTT	CASSLNSGGKRTDTQYF
11	.	TRBV20-1	.	TRBJ1-1	TGCAGTGCTAGGGGGCCCGTTGAAGCTTTCTTT	CSARGPVEAFF